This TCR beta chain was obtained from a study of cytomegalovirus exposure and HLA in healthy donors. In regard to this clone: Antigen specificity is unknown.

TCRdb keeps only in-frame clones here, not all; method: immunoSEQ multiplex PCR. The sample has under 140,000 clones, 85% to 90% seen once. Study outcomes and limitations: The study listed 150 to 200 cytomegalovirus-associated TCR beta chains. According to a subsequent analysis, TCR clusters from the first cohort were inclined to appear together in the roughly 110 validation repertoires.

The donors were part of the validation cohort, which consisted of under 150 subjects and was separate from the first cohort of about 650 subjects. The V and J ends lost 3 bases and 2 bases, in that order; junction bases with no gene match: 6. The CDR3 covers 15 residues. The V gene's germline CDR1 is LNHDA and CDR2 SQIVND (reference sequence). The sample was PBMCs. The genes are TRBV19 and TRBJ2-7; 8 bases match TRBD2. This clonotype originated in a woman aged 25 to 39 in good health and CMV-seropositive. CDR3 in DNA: TGTGCCAGTAGTATGACCCTGACTAGCGCCTACGAGCAGTACTTC. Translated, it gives CASSMTLTSAYEQYF.